Presented here are 11 T cell receptor beta chains from one specimen sequenced in a study of blood T cell repertoires in COVID-19. Only in-frame clones appear in the TCRdb table, and some are missing; sequencing was by immunoSEQ multiplex PCR. The table lists about 400,000 clones, 80% to 90% of them singletons. The source material was peripheral blood. All receptors come from a man aged 35-49 years with acute or convalescent COVID-19.

The chain has TRBV6-6 and TRBJ2-1, with TRBD1 matching over 7 bases. Trimming removed 7 bases from V and 4 bases from J; junction bases left unmatched: 7. CDR1 and CDR2 from the germline V gene are MNHNY and SVGAGI (reference sequence). This CDR3 is built from 14 residues. CDR3 sequence reads: CASNWDRGYNEQFF. The DNA of the CDR3 is TGTGCCAGCAATTGGGACAGAGGATACAATGAGCAGTTCTTC.

Comment on this clone: A read error may produce the germline difference seen at one junction end. This rearrangement joins TRBV29-1 to TRBJ2-7; maybe TRBD1 (6 bases). The CDR3 length is 14 residues. Germline CDR1 is SQVTM and CDR2 is ANQGSEA. CDR3 in amino acids: CSVEGTNESYEQYF. CDR3 in DNA: TGCAGCGTCGAAGGGACAAACGAATCCTACGAGCAGTACTTC.

The genes are TRBV4-3 and TRBJ2-3, with 10 nucleotides matching TRBD1. The CDR3 consists of 15 residues. Germline lookup yields CDR1 LGHNA and CDR2 YSLEER. J lost 5 bases, V lost 1 base, and 3 bases had no gene match. The CDR3: CASSQAGTGVDTQYF. The CDR3 bases are TGCGCCAGCAGCCAAGCGGGGACAGGGGTAGATACGCAGTATTTT.

This sequence joins TRBV6-6 and TRBJ1-2; a weak D match, TRBD1 (5 bases). This CDR3 contains 14 residues. V gave up 2 bases and J gave up 4 bases, with 11 bases separating them. Germline-derived CDR1 and CDR2 are MNHNY and SVGAGI (reference sequence). The CDR3 region has the DNA TGTGCCAGCAGTTACGGTCGGGGGGTCTATGGCTACACCTTC. Amino acids: CASSYGRGVYGYTF.

This clone has a single count. The V call is TRBV5-5, the J call TRBJ2-5; TRBD2 matches 12 bases. This CDR3 is built from 16 residues. Germline-derived CDR1 and CDR2 are SGHKS and YYEKEE (reference sequence). V gave up 4 bases and J gave up 6 bases; unmatched junction bases: 10. In nucleotides, the CDR3 is TGTGCCAGCAGCGCCGCTAGCGGGGGGGCCACAAAGACCCAGTACTTC. The encoded protein is CASSAASGGATKTQYF.

The chain employs TRBV29-1 and TRBJ2-6; D perhaps matches TRBD2 (6 bases). Trimming pared 3 bases from V and 4 bases from J, leaving 10 bases between. The length of the CDR3 is 14 residues. Germline V CDR1 and CDR2: SQVTM, ANQGSEA. For the CDR3, the DNA is TGCAGCGTTGAGGGAGGCCGCGGGGCCAACGTCCTGACTTTC. Residues: CSVEGGRGANVLTF.

The V call is TRBV5-1, the J call TRBJ2-7, with no clear D. Germline V gene lookup returns CDR1 SGHRS and CDR2 YFSETQ. The germline V and J ends were trimmed by 0 bases and 4 bases, with 8 bases remaining between them. The CDR3 spans 13 residues. The CDR3 nucleotides are TGCGCCAGCAGCTTGGATGCAGATTACGAGCAGTACTTC. This translates into CASSLDADYEQYF.

V is TRBV10-3 and J is TRBJ1-1; no clear D gene. The CDR3 has 13 amino acids. The germline gives CDR1 ENHRY, CDR2 SYGVKD. Between the trimmed V and J ends, which lost 10 bases and 4 bases, there was a span of 16 bases. CDR3 in DNA: TGTGCCACCTGGGAGGGTTCGGGCACTGAAGCTTTCTTT. Protein product: CATWEGSGTEAFF.

The rearrangement uses TRBV25-1 and TRBJ2-5, with 7 nucleotides matching TRBD2. Germline CDR1 reads MGHDK; CDR2 reads SYGVNS. V lost 4 bases and J lost 0; bases outside the gene matches: 8. The CDR3 covers 16 residues. CDR3 sequence: CASSAASGAYQETQYF. The CDR3 DNA follows: TGTGCCAGCAGTGCAGCTAGCGGAGCCTACCAAGAGACCCAGTACTTC.

In its sample, this clone was seen a few times. The V gene is TRBV28, the J gene TRBJ2-3, with D unclear. This CDR3 comprises 14 residues. Germline loops: CDR1 MDHEN, CDR2 SYDVKM. V gave up 1 base and J gave up 1 base, with 6 bases separating them. DNA for the CDR3: TGTGCCAGCAGTTTATTCGGTGGCACAGATACGCAGTATTTT. Residues: CASSLFGGTDTQYF.

The genes are TRBV7-2 and TRBJ1-6; no clear D gene. This CDR3 is built from 19 residues. Germline V gene sequence: CDR1 SGHTA, CDR2 FQGNSA. The V gene lost 0 bases and the J gene lost 0 bases, with 15 bases spanning the gap. CDR3 amino acids: CASSLAFLWETSYNSPLHF. In DNA form, the CDR3 reads TGTGCCAGCAGCTTAGCATTCCTTTGGGAGACCTCCTATAATTCACCCCTCCACTTT.